This TCR beta chain derives from a study of monozygotic twins with inflammatory bowel disease. The authors drew around 2.6 ml of blood from each donor. Both TCRalpha and TCRbeta cDNA were subjected to two nested PCRs lasting approximately 16 and 10 cycles. TCRdb reprocessed the 5' RACE reads; each CDR3 protein has one entry and no DNA is given. The record lists just over 300,000 distinct CDR3 sequences, of which the ten most abundant hold about 5%. This CDR3 contains 11 residues. Germline CDR1 reads MNHNY; CDR2 reads SVGAGI (reference sequence). This TCR was sampled from a human donor with ulcerative colitis or Crohn's disease, or a healthy co-twin of an affected twin (not recorded which). The chain couples TRBV6-6 to TRBJ2-1. Sequencing was done on a sample of blood. This chain's CDR3 is CASSYISEQFF.